The subject of this entry is one T cell receptor (beta chain). This clone has more than one count but fewer than ten. The antigen this receptor binds is unknown. Base qualities are not at hand, and no much larger clone is one base apart. The data stem from a study of PD-1 blockade in classical Hodgkin lymphoma (dated by TCRdb to between 2020 and 2021). With respect to the entire study: The study used TCR beta sequencing and CyTOF to define a peripheral blood immune signature of response to PD-1 blockade in classical Hodgkin lymphoma. What the authors observed across the whole study: Baseline TCR diversity was reported to be lower in newly diagnosed patients than in healthy donors, and even lower in relapsed/refractory patients. The study was limited to a single clinical trial cohort, and causes of repertoire differences, possibly disease activity or prior therapy, remained undefined.

The time point label on this specimen signifies: newly diagnosed, previously untreated cHL patient sample. As a comparison group for the relapsed/refractory trial patients, PBMCs were sequenced from patients with newly diagnosed, previously untreated classical Hodgkin lymphoma. Peripheral blood was collected in 8 mL Vacutainer Cell Preparation Tubes, from which PBMCs were isolated by centrifugation and then cryopreserved. The Qiagen DNeasy kit was used to extract genomic DNA from unsorted PBMCs and from the negatively selected CD4+ and CD8+ fractions. TCR beta CDR3 regions were subjected to amplification by immunoSEQ multiplex PCR with primers that anneal to V and J segments. A synthetic immune receptor repertoire was used to minimize amplification bias, and remaining bias was computationally removed after sequencing. Under the source paper's analysis protocol: Repertoire diversity was quantified as the Shannon entropy index using custom Python scripts. Unsorted, CD4+ and CD8+ repertoires were examined separately, except in combined analyses, for which CD4+ and CD8+ sequences were merged in silico. The source is immuneACCESS, and TCRdb retained only in-frame sequences with V and J called. Part of the clones is not carried over; for the studies checked, unresolved V genes explain less than half of this, and the remainder is unexplained. D and trimming come from the DNA, and the V and J calls and clone size come from that table. Across this sample there are roughly 70,000 clones, with more than 85% seen only once. The top ten hold about 2.5% of the sample.

The germline V end is reduced by 2 bases and the J end by 6 bases; junction bases left unmatched: 3. The CDR3 contains 14 residues, cysteine and phenylalanine counted. The DNA shown is the 42-base CDR3, in frame from base 1. CDR1 LNHDA and CDR2 SQIVND are derived from the germline V gene (reference sequence). Sequenced material: peripheral blood mononuclear cells (PBMCs). Recombination linked TRBV19 to TRBJ1-2, with 10 middle bases fitting TRBD1. This receptor was identified in a human donor with classical Hodgkin lymphoma. Here the CDR3 is given as CASSIIGTGDGYTF. The DNA reads as follows: TGTGCCAGTAGTATAATCGGGACAGGGGATGGCTACACCTTC.